These T cell receptor beta chains were read from a single sample in a study of blood T cell repertoires in COVID-19. Profiling relied on immunoSEQ multiplex PCR, and the TCRdb table lists in-frame clones only, not all of them. The sample includes roughly 130,000 clones, 75% to 90% of them seen just once. Sequenced sample: peripheral blood. These TCRs come from a man between 65 and 80 years old with acute or convalescent COVID-19. Both conserved end residues are part of each CDR3. A D gene is named only where the DNA matches it firmly. Clone size is stated in some rows and not others, as once, few, many or a class when expanded.

size,D,V,J,CDR3,DNA
NA,NA,TRBV7-9,TRBJ1-4,CASSLPAGFNEKLFF,TGTGCCAGCAGCTTACCGGCAGGCTTTAATGAAAAACTGTTTTTT
NA,TRBD1,TRBV6-5,TRBJ2-1,CASRRNRGPNEQFF,TGTGCCAGCAGGCGGAACAGGGGGCCCAATGAGCAGTTCTTC
NA,TRBD1,TRBV24-1,TRBJ2-5,CATSDLGQNVETQYF,TGTGCCACCAGTGACCTGGGACAGAATGTGGAGACCCAGTACTTC
NA,NA,TRBV7-8,TRBJ1-3,CASSPRDYGNTIYF,TGTGCCAGCAGTCCGAGGGATTATGGAAACACCATATATTTT
NA,NA,TRBV18,TRBJ2-2,CASSPVAGSGELFF,TGTGCCAGCTCACCCGTCGCGGGTTCCGGGGAGCTGTTTTTT
NA,NA,TRBV30,TRBJ2-2,CAWGDITGELFF,TGTGCCTGGGGAGACATCACCGGGGAGCTGTTTTTT
NA,NA,TRBV3-1/TRBV3-2,TRBJ2-6,CASSHRIPGANVLTF,TGTGCCAGCAGCCACAGGATTCCTGGGGCCAACGTCCTGACTTTC
NA,TRBD2,TRBV5-6,TRBJ2-5,CASSFTGGWETQYF,TGTGCCAGCAGCTTTACCGGGGGGTGGGAGACCCAGTACTTC
NA,NA,TRBV21-1,TRBJ1-5,CASSPYRRESYSNQPQHF,TGTGCCAGCAGCCCCTACCGCAGGGAATCCTATAGCAATCAGCCCCAGCATTTT
NA,NA,TRBV7-7,TRBJ2-5,CASSQAGGTQYF,TGTGCTAGCAGCCAGGCCGGGGGGACCCAGTACTTC
NA,TRBD2,TRBV29-1,TRBJ2-2,CSGAGGTNTGELFF,TGCAGCGGCGCGGGGGGGACGAACACCGGGGAGCTGTTTTTT
NA,NA,TRBV19,TRBJ1-5,CASSIMRAASRHQNQPQHF,TGTGCCAGTAGTATTATGAGGGCGGCGAGCCGACACCAGAATCAGCCCCAGCATTTT
NA,TRBD1,TRBV15,TRBJ1-4,CATSRRRYGTGLNEKLFF,TGTGCCACCAGCCGGAGAAGATACGGGACAGGGTTAAATGAAAAACTGTTTTTT
many,TRBD2,TRBV4-1,TRBJ2-3,CASSHPGLAVVGKSTDTQYF,TGCGCCAGCAGCCACCCCGGACTAGCGGTTGTGGGTAAAAGCACAGATACGCAGTATTTT
NA,NA,TRBV3-1/TRBV3-2,TRBJ1-2,CASSQGEAYGYTF,TGTGCCAGCAGCCAAGGGGAGGCCTATGGCTACACCTTC
NA,TRBD1,TRBV6-5,TRBJ1-3,CASRRQGEENTIYF,TGTGCCAGCAGAAGACAGGGGGAGGAAAACACCATATATTTT
NA,NA,TRBV11-1,TRBJ2-2,CASSLGQAGELFF,TGTGCCAGCAGCTTAGGACAAGCCGGGGAGCTGTTTTTT
NA,NA,TRBV10-1,TRBJ2-3,CASSEWEDGSTDTQYF,TGCGCCAGCAGTGAATGGGAGGATGGGAGCACAGATACGCAGTATTTT
NA,TRBD2,TRBV6-1,TRBJ2-3,CASSDWASGGTDTQYF,TGTGCCAGCAGTGATTGGGCTAGCGGGGGCACAGATACGCAGTATTTT
NA,TRBD1,TRBV27,TRBJ1-1,CASSLIGAGGKNTEAFF,TGTGCCAGCAGTTTAATAGGGGCAGGGGGCAAGAACACTGAAGCTTTCTTT
NA,NA,TRBV5-6,TRBJ2-7,CASSLRGIAREQYF,TGTGCCAGCAGCTTGAGGGGTATCGCTAGGGAGCAGTACTTC
NA,NA,TRBV19,TRBJ1-6,CASSETRGLISPLHF,TGTGCCAGTAGTGAGACGAGAGGGCTAATTTCACCCCTCCACTTT
NA,TRBD1,TRBV5-8,TRBJ2-7,CASSRFRTGVTNEQYF,TGTGCCAGCAGCCGATTTCGGACAGGGGTAACTAACGAGCAGTACTTC
NA,NA,TRBV5-1,TRBJ1-2,CASSLGEQGIYTF,TGCGCCAGCAGCTTGGGGGAACAGGGAATCTACACCTTC
once,TRBD1,TRBV12-3/TRBV12-4,TRBJ2-5,CASSLSSQQGQYF,TGTGCCAGCAGTTTAAGTTCCCAACAGGGGCAGTACTTC
once,NA,TRBV18,TRBJ2-2,CASSPPWQVANTGELFF,TGTGCCAGCTCACCACCGTGGCAGGTCGCGAACACCGGGGAGCTGTTTTTT
NA,NA,TRBV19,TRBJ2-2,CASSRGAGELFF,TGTGCCAGTAGCCGGGGAGCCGGGGAGCTGTTTTTT
NA,NA,TRBV28,TRBJ2-2,CASSSQGKLFF,TGTGCCAGCAGTTCCCAGGGGAAGCTGTTTTTT
NA,NA,TRBV6-5,TRBJ1-6,CASRPYIARTPLHF,TGTGCCAGCAGGCCCTATATAGCCCGCACACCCCTCCACTTT
NA,NA,TRBV28,TRBJ1-1,CASSLKSGPAFF,TGTGCCAGCAGTTTAAAGAGTGGGCCCGCTTTCTTT
NA,NA,TRBV28,TRBJ2-7,CASSFPDVWGASYEQYF,TGTGCCAGCAGTTTCCCGGATGTTTGGGGCGCTTCCTACGAGCAGTACTTC
NA,NA,TRBV18,TRBJ1-2,CASSPSGRANGYTF,TGTGCCAGCTCACCTTCGGGCAGGGCCAATGGCTACACCTTC
NA,TRBD1,TRBV7-6,TRBJ2-5,CASSITGGAGETQYF,TGTGCCAGCAGCATTACAGGGGGCGCGGGGGAGACCCAGTACTTC
NA,NA,TRBV12-3/TRBV12-4,TRBJ2-1,CASSVGGTRQFF,TGTGCCAGCAGTGTGGGGGGGACACGGCAGTTCTTC
NA,NA,TRBV29-1,TRBJ2-3,CSVALLRDNQPDTQYF,TGCAGCGTTGCTTTACTCCGGGACAATCAACCAGATACGCAGTATTTT
NA,NA,TRBV12-5,TRBJ1-2,CASGVGDTNYGYTF,TGTGCTAGTGGTGTAGGAGATACTAACTATGGCTACACCTTC
NA,TRBD1,TRBV27,TRBJ1-4,CASSPLTGTGSEKLFF,TGTGCCAGCAGTCCTCTCACCGGGACAGGGAGCGAAAAACTGTTTTTT
NA,NA,TRBV11-3,TRBJ2-2,CASSLDRAGELFF,TGTGCCAGCAGCTTAGATCGGGCCGGGGAGCTGTTTTTT
NA,TRBD1,TRBV18,TRBJ2-3,CASSPTSGTGRDTQYF,TGTGCCAGCTCACCAACATCCGGGACAGGACGGGATACGCAGTATTTT
many,NA,TRBV21-1,TRBJ1-5,CASSKNITSQPQHF,TGTGCCAGCAGCAAAAATATTACAAGTCAGCCCCAGCATTTT
NA,NA,TRBV19,TRBJ2-3,CASNFRGWGTDTQYF,TGTGCCAGTAATTTCAGGGGTTGGGGTACAGATACGCAGTATTTT
NA,NA,TRBV29-1,TRBJ1-2,CSVEDADSYGYTF,TGCAGCGTTGAAGATGCAGACAGCTATGGCTACACCTTC
once,NA,TRBV6-1,TRBJ2-7,CASSEGQTYYEQYF,TGTGCCAGCAGTGAAGGACAGACGTATTACGAGCAGTACTTC
once,NA,TRBV9,TRBJ2-3,CASSVAGRADTQYF,TGTGCCAGCAGCGTAGCGGGAAGGGCAGATACGCAGTATTTT
few,TRBD1,TRBV6-5,TRBJ1-2,CASTPRTGQNYGYTF,TGTGCCAGCACCCCCAGGACAGGGCAAAACTATGGCTACACCTTC
NA,TRBD2,TRBV5-4,TRBJ2-1,CASSLGTSGGDEQFF,TGTGCCAGCAGCTTGGGTACTAGCGGGGGTGATGAGCAGTTCTTC
NA,TRBD1,TRBV30,TRBJ1-1,CAWSSGQGLTEAFF,TGTGCCTGGAGTTCGGGACAGGGGCTTACTGAAGCTTTCTTT
NA,TRBD1,TRBV6-5,TRBJ2-1,CASRGTGWEQFF,TGTGCCAGCAGGGGGACAGGGTGGGAGCAGTTCTTC
NA,NA,TRBV5-1,TRBJ2-7,CASSLGDTAYEQYF,TGCGCCAGCAGCTTGGGGGACACAGCCTACGAGCAGTACTTC
NA,NA,TRBV3-1/TRBV3-2,TRBJ1-1,CASSQDWGDLAGAFF,TGTGCCAGCAGCCAAGATTGGGGGGATCTTGCGGGAGCTTTCTTT
few,NA,TRBV10-2,TRBJ1-2,CASSPDSLYGYTF,TGCGCCAGCAGCCCGGACAGCCTCTATGGCTACACCTTC
NA,NA,TRBV11-3,TRBJ2-3,CASSWNGLSTDTQYF,TGTGCCAGCAGCTGGAACGGGTTAAGCACAGATACGCAGTATTTT
NA,NA,TRBV18,TRBJ1-3,CASSEQRGPGNTIYF,TGTGCCAGCTCCGAACAACGAGGGCCTGGAAACACCATATATTTT
NA,TRBD1,TRBV18,TRBJ2-7,CASSPPNRDRAGEQYF,TGTGCCAGCTCACCACCCAACCGGGACAGGGCGGGCGAGCAGTACTTC
few,NA,TRBV18,TRBJ1-2,CASSPRRDSNYGYTF,TGTGCCAGCTCACCACGCAGAGACTCTAACTATGGCTACACCTTC